There are many counts of the clone carrying this TCR beta chain. Amplified TCR beta CDR3 regions came from RNA transcripts. Primed by the HTBI set, a first-round RT-PCR was run on the TCR CDR3. TCRdb fed the multiplex PCR reads into MiXCR, producing one record per CDR3 protein. Altogether 450,000 to 650,000 distinct CDR3 sequences are present, around 14% being singletons, with the ten largest covering about 6.6%. These data come from a study of T cells in Graves' hyperthyroidism and ophthalmopathy. Unmatched junction bases numbered 13, after V lost 6 bases and J lost 0 bases. The CDR3 has 17 amino acids. Looked up from germline, CDR1 is DFQATT and CDR2 is SNEGSKA (reference sequence). The study included ophthalmopathy patients with Clinical Activity Score at least 3, NOSPECS grade at least 4 and duration under 3 months. Clinical symptoms, serum thyroxine and TRAb, thyroid ultrasound and orbital computed tomography were used for the diagnoses.

The sequence derives from a woman aged 18-30 years with Graves' ophthalmopathy. Sequencing was performed on blood. The rearrangement joins TRBV20-1 to TRBJ2-3, with 9 bases fitting TRBD2. CDR3 amino acids: CSAPVLLAGQSTDTQYF. CDR3 nucleotide sequence: TGCAGTGCCCCCGTATTGCTAGCGGGACAAAGCACAGATACGCAGTATTTT.